The entry below describes one T cell receptor (beta chain). The antigen is undetermined. Time point denoted: blood 4 weeks post-SBRT, at nephrectomy. Treatment defined: 15 Gy SBRT to primary tumor, nephrectomy 4 weeks later. The junction had 4 bases not matched to a gene; V was cut back by 0 bases and J by 1 base. This CDR3 is built from 16 residues. Germline values: CDR1 SGDLS, CDR2 YYNGEE. Produced via immunoSEQ multiplex PCR; TCRdb's table is partial and in-frame only. The repertoire includes about 78,000 clones, approximately 90% of them detected once, and more than 4.5% sits in the top ten. This entry is derived from a study of radiation and T cells in renal cell carcinoma. Broader study findings: Top tumor clonotypes rose in blood 2 weeks post-radiation, then contracted.

The sample here was blood, taken from a patient whose treatment included radiotherapy and nephrectomy. V gene TRBV9 combines with J gene TRBJ2-3; 8 bases match TRBD2. The receptor was derived from a woman between 65 and 79 years old with renal cell carcinoma. This chain's CDR3 is CASSVAAGEGTDTQYF. The CDR3 DNA sequence: TGTGCCAGCAGCGTAGCAGCGGGGGAAGGCACAGATACGCAGTATTTT. Full variable domain (missing parts from reference TRBV9 and TRBJ2-3): DSGVTQTPKHLITATGQRVTLRCSPRSGDLSVYWYQQSLDQGLQFLIQYYNGEERAKGNILERFSAQQFPDLHSELNLSSLELGDSALYFCASSVAAGEGTDTQYFGPGTRLTVL.